This TCR beta chain emerged from a study of cytotoxic CD8 clonotypes in ibrutinib-treated CLL. For the study at large: Among patients, roughly 25 responded partially and 2 completely; 15 or so then stayed remitted and some 12 progressed after median around 70 months. The sample average was 255,043 productive templates and 100,000 or so productive rearrangements. General study points: The study found public clonotypes uncommon, contracting or stable on treatment.

Trimming removed 0 bases at V and 4 bases at J, with 15 bases between. The length of the CDR3 is 16 residues. CDR1 is SGDLS and CDR2 is YYNGEE in the germline V gene. T cells were sequenced at a targeted depth of 1 in 200,000 to 1 in 1 million. Sequencing used immunoSEQ multiplex PCR; TCRdb keeps in-frame clones, though not all of them. The table has 150,000 to 200,000 clones, more than 70% seen once. Turning to this clone: What it binds is unknown.

The sequence was collected from a human donor with chronic lymphocytic leukemia. The chain uses TRBV9 and TRBJ2-3; D might be TRBD2 (5 bases). The sample was PBMCs, taken at disease progression, from a patient treated with ibrutinib. The CDR3 nucleotides are TGTGCCAGCAGCGTAGCTTTGGGGTTGAGGGCAGATACGCAGTATTTT. The encoded protein is CASSVALGLRADTQYF.